The 23 T cell receptor beta chains listed next were all sequenced from one sample in a study of Ad26.COV2.S vaccination and SARS-CoV-2 variants. Treatment specified: over 15 received Ad26.COV2.S at low or high dose, single or two shots; five or six received placebo; per-sample allocation not given. Samples analyzed were those drawn on day 63 after the first vaccine or placebo injection. Using immunoSEQ multiplex PCR, the repertoire was profiled, and TCRdb retains in-frame clones only, with some absent. The sample contains roughly 400,000 clones, approximately 92% of which appear only once. The sample consisted of peripheral blood, taken in a trial of Ad26.COV2.S vaccine versus placebo. Receptors originate from a person between 18 and 65 years old who received the Ad26.COV2.S COVID-19 vaccine or a placebo.

The chain has TRBV5-4 and TRBJ2-7; D is ambiguous. From germline, CDR1 is SGHNT and CDR2 YYREEE (reference sequence). This CDR3 has 13 residues. V was clipped by 0 bases and J by 5 bases, with 9 bases between them. In DNA form, the CDR3 reads TGTGCCAGCAGCTTGGAGGGATGGGACGAGCAGTACTTC. Translated: CASSLEGWDEQYF.

The J gene is TRBJ2-7, the V gene TRBV7-6, with D maybe TRBD1 (7 bases). The CDR3 totals 16 residues. Germline V lookup: CDR1 SGHVS, CDR2 FNYEAQ. With 3 bases removed from V and 5 bases from J, the gap between germline ends came to 20 bases. CDR3 sequence: CASSFAAGQGGHEQYF. The CDR3, as DNA: TGTGCCAGCAGCTTCGCCGCGGGGCAGGGGGGTCACGAGCAGTACTTC.

The gene calls are TRBV6-4 and TRBJ2-7; 8 bases map to TRBD1. The junction had 8 bases not matched to a gene; V was cut back by 7 bases and J by 0 bases. In germline, CDR1 is MRHNA, CDR2 SNTAGT. The CDR3 has 15 amino acids. CDR3 DNA sequence: TGTGCCAGCACTGAGGACAGGGAAATCTCCTACGAGCAGTACTTC. Amino acid sequence: CASTEDREISYEQYF.

This chain joins TRBV27 and TRBJ1-6; 8 nucleotides match TRBD1. In germline, CDR1 is MNHEY, CDR2 SMNVEV (reference sequence). There are 19 residues in the CDR3. V lost 4 bases to trimming and J lost 0 bases; unmatched junction nucleotides: 11. The CDR3, as DNA: TGTGCCAGCAGTTCAGGGGGCCATCAGATCAGCTCCTATAATTCACCCCTCCACTTT. This sequence encodes CASSSGGHQISSYNSPLHF.

The V and J genes are TRBV30 and TRBJ2-3; 9 positions match TRBD2. Germline V gene lookup returns CDR1 GTSNPN and CDR2 SVGIG (reference sequence). V was pared by 8 bases and J by 6 bases, with 9 bases of the junction left unmatched. There are 13 residues in the CDR3. CDR3 nucleotide sequence: TGTGCCGGGGACGCTAGCGGGGCTGATACGCAGTATTTT. Amino acids: CAGDASGADTQYF. The whole variable domain, filled in from reference TRBV30 and TRBJ2-3, reads SQTIHQWPATLVQPVGSPLSLECTVEGTSNPNLYWYRQAAGRGLQLLFYSVGIGQISSEVPQNLSASRPQDRQFILSSKKLLLSDSGFYLCAGDASGADTQYFGPGTRLTVL.

The chain couples TRBV2 to TRBJ2-4; 7 nucleotides match TRBD1. V was clipped by 6 bases and J by 0 bases; unmatched bases: 5. The CDR3 totals 15 residues. The germline CDR1 and CDR2 sequences are SNHLY and FYNNEI. The DNA of the CDR3 is TGTGCCAGCAGGGAGAACAGGGGAGCCAAAAACATTCAGTACTTC. This codes for CASRENRGAKNIQYF.

The genes are TRBV20-1 and TRBJ2-1, with a tentative D call TRBD1 (6 bases). The V gene's germline CDR1 is DFQATT and CDR2 SNEGSKA (reference sequence). V gave up 5 bases and J gave up 8 bases, with 10 bases separating them. This CDR3 region has 11 residues. CDR3 amino acids: CSAAQGDEQFF. The CDR3 bases are TGCAGTGCTGCACAGGGCGATGAGCAGTTCTTC.

The chain's CDR3 is CASSLGHTSGRSYNEQFF. CDR3 bases: TGTGCCAGCAGCTTAGGGCATACTAGCGGAAGATCCTACAATGAGCAGTTCTTC. This chain links TRBV7-9 with TRBJ2-1, with 8 bases matching TRBD2. Trimming cost V 1 base and J 1 base; bases outside gene matches: 9. Germline V lookup: CDR1 SEHNR, CDR2 FQNEAQ (reference sequence). The CDR3 is made up of 18 amino acids.

This chain links TRBV19 with TRBJ1-2; TRBD1 might be the D (5 bases). Per the germline V gene, CDR1 is LNHDA and CDR2 is SQIVND (reference sequence). This CDR3 has 15 residues. V lost 1 base, J lost 4 bases, and 13 bases lay in between. The CDR3, as DNA: TGTGCCAGTAGTATAGTGGGAGGGACGTTCTATGGCTACACCTTC. This translates into CASSIVGGTFYGYTF. Together with reference TRBV19 and TRBJ1-2, the CDR3 gives the full variable domain: DGGITQSPKYLFRKEGQNVTLSCEQNLNHDAMYWYRQDPGQGLRLIYYSQIVNDFQKGDIAEGYSVSREKKESFPLTVTSAQKNPTAFYLCASSIVGGTFYGYTFGSGTRLTVV.

On this clone: Given the absence of the conserved phenylalanine or tryptophan at the CDR3 end, a read error is likely. Because the CDR3's place on the DNA is in doubt, the DNA is left out and the CDR3 is given as listed by TCRdb. The chain combines TRBV3-1 (or the pseudogene TRBV3-2) with TRBJ1-5; no check of the table's D call, TRBD1, against the DNA was made. From its first to its last residue, the CDR3 has 11 amino acids. CDR1 and CDR2 from the germline V gene are LGHDT and YNNKEL (reference sequence). The CDR3 loop reads CASSQVPRQVD.

The J gene is TRBJ1-5, the V gene TRBV7-6; D is perhaps TRBD1 (6 bases). CDR3 length equals 14 residues. Germline CDR1 and CDR2: SGHVS and FNYEAQ. V was pared by 5 bases and J by 6 bases, with 14 bases between. The CDR3 bases are TGTGCCAGCAGCGCCAAACAGGGCTTTCAGCCCCAGCATTTT. Translated, it gives CASSAKQGFQPQHF.

The J gene is TRBJ2-5, the V gene TRBV4-1, with D unresolved. Germline CDR1 is MGHRA and CDR2 is YSYEKL. This CDR3 comprises 14 residues. V was clipped by 3 bases and J by 3 bases, with 11 bases between them. CDR3 in amino acids: CASSHSVPKETQYF. The CDR3 nucleotides read TGCGCCAGCAGCCACTCCGTCCCGAAAGAGACCCAGTACTTC.

This clone was seen only once. This rearrangement joins TRBV4-3 to TRBJ1-1, with TRBD1 matching 7 bases. The ends lost 1 base at V and 2 bases at J; junction bases unmatched: 7. This CDR3 comprises 16 residues. Germline lookup yields CDR1 LGHNA and CDR2 YSLEER. CDR3 DNA: TGCGCCAGCAGCCAAGTGGAGGGGGCCCCTAACACTGAAGCTTTCTTT. Protein: CASSQVEGAPNTEAFF.

CDR3 DNA sequence: TGTGCCAGCAGCCAAGCGGGGGGAGCGCAGTTCTTC. Its translation: CASSQAGGAQFF. The chain employs TRBV7-2 and TRBJ2-1; 9 bases align to TRBD2. The CDR3 is 12 amino acids. Germline V gene lookup returns CDR1 SGHTA and CDR2 FQGNSA. The J segment lost 12 bases and the V segment lost 5 bases, leaving 5 bases of the junction unmatched.

The genes are TRBV9 and TRBJ2-2; D is undetermined. The CDR3 is 13 residues long. V lost 8 bases and J lost 5, with 13 bases in between. From germline, CDR1 is SGDLS and CDR2 YYNGEE. The CDR3 DNA follows: TGTGCCAGTGGGGTAGCTGAAACCGGGGAGCTGTTTTTT. This sequence encodes CASGVAETGELFF.

The V call is TRBV5-8, the J call TRBJ1-5; D ambiguous. The CDR3 spans 15 residues. Germline V gene data show CDR1 as SGHTS and CDR2 as YDEGEE. Deletions cut 2 bases from V and 4 bases from J, with 13 bases between. The CDR3 reads CASSLTPDTNQPQHF. DNA for the CDR3: TGTGCCAGCAGCTTAACCCCTGACACAAATCAGCCCCAGCATTTT.

The V and J genes are TRBV10-3 and TRBJ1-2, with 9 bases aligning to TRBD1. The CDR3 length is 16 residues. The V segment lost 2 bases and the J segment 1 base; nucleotides outside the gene matches: 5. Looked up from germline, CDR1 is ENHRY and CDR2 is SYGVKD. Here the CDR3 reads CAISEPGTGLNYGYTF. CDR3 DNA sequence: TGTGCCATCAGTGAGCCGGGGACAGGGCTTAACTATGGCTACACCTTC.

J is TRBJ1-1 and V is TRBV7-6; no clear D gene. The germline CDR1 and CDR2 sequences are SGHVS and FNYEAQ. The CDR3 length is 14 residues. Deletions cut 9 bases from V and 4 bases from J, with 18 bases between. The CDR3 spells CASTLLVSGTEAFF. The CDR3 DNA reads as TGTGCCAGTACACTATTGGTATCGGGCACTGAAGCTTTCTTT.

This chain uses TRBV10-1 with TRBJ2-7; D tentatively reads TRBD1 or TRBD2 (5 bases each). The CDR3 is 14 amino acids. The germline V and J ends were trimmed by 4 bases and 6 bases, with 16 bases remaining between them. Germline loops: CDR1 WNHNN, CDR2 SYGVQD (reference sequence). CDR3 amino acids: CASSATGLRGEQYF. DNA of the CDR3: TGCGCCAGCAGTGCAACAGGTTTACGGGGCGAGCAGTACTTC.

V usage is TRBV4-3 and J usage is TRBJ2-1; D is unresolved. The CDR3 has 18 amino acids. With 0 bases removed from V and 3 bases from J, the gap between germline ends came to 18 bases. Germline CDR1 reads LGHNA; CDR2 reads YSLEER. Here the CDR3 DNA reads TGCGCCAGCAGCCAAGAAATAGGCTACCGAAAGGACTACAATGAGCAGTTCTTC. It yields the protein CASSQEIGYRKDYNEQFF.

This chain uses TRBV7-2 with TRBJ2-7; 8 nucleotides line up with TRBD1. Germline CDR1 reads SGHTA; CDR2 reads FQGNSA. This CDR3 region has 15 residues. J gave up 3 bases and V 1 base, and 5 bases lay outside the gene matches. The CDR3, as DNA: TGTGCCAGCAGCTTAGTTTCAGGGGGCAACTACGAGCAGTACTTC. Translated: CASSLVSGGNYEQYF.

The V gene is TRBV9, the J gene TRBJ1-1; D is uncertain. Germline V gives CDR1 SGDLS, CDR2 YYNGEE. V was cut by 0 bases and J by 11 bases, with 14 bases left in between. This CDR3 has 13 amino acids. The CDR3 is CASSVGRASTAFF. The CDR3 region has the DNA TGTGCCAGCAGCGTAGGTCGGGCCAGCACGGCTTTCTTT.

CDR3 DNA sequence: TGTGCCAGCTCCCTGGACGATCGGGTCACCGGGGAGCTGTTTTTT. It yields the protein CASSLDDRVTGELFF. This chain joins TRBV6-5 and TRBJ2-2; unclear D gene. The germline V and J ends were trimmed by 8 bases and 4 bases, with 17 bases remaining between them. CDR1 is MNHEY, CDR2 SVGAGI, per germline. The length of the CDR3 is 15 residues.